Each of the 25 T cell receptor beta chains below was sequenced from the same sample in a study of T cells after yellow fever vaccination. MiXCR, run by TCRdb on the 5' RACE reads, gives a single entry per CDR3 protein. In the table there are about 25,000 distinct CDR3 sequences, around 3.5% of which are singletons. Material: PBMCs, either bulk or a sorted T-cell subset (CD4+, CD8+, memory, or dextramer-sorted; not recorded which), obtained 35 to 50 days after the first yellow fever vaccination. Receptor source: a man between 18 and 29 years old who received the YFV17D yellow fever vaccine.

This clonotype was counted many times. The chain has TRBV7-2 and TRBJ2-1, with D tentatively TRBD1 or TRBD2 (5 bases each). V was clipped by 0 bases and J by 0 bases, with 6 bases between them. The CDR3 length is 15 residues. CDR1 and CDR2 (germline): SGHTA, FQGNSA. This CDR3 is CASSLAGDSYNEQFF. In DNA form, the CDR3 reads TGTGCCAGCAGCTTAGCGGGGGACTCCTACAATGAGCAGTTCTTC.

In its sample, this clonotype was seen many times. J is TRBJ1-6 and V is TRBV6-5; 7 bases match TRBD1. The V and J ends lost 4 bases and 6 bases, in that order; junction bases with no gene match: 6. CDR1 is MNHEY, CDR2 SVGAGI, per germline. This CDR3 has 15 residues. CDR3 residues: CASSFIGTVNSPLHF. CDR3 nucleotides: TGTGCCAGCAGTTTTATCGGGACAGTTAATTCACCCCTCCACTTT.

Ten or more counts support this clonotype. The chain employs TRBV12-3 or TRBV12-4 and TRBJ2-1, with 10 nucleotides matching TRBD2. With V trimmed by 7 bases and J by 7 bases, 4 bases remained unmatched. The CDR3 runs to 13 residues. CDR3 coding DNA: TGTGCCAGCACCCCGACTAGCGGGAATGAGCAGTTCTTC. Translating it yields CASTPTSGNEQFF.

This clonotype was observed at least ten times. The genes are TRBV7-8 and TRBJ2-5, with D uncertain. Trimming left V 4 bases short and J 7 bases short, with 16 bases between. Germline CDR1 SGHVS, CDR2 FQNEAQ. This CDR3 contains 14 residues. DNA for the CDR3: TGTGCCAGCAGCTCGATGGGATCGAAAGGGACCCAGTACTTC. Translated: CASSSMGSKGTQYF.

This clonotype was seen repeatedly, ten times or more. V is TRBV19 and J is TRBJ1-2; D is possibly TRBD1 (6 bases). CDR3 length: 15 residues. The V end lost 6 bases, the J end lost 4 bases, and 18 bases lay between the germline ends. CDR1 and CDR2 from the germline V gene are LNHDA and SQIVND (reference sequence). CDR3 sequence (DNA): TGTGCCAGTAGCCCCCAATATACAGGGCTCTATGGCTACACCTTC. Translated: CASSPQYTGLYGYTF.

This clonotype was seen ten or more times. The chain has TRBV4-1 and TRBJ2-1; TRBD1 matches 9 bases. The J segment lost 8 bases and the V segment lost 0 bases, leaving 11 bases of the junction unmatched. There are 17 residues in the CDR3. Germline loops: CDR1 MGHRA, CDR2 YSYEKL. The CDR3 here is CASSQERRGTGIYEQFF. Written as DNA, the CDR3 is TGCGCCAGCAGCCAAGAAAGGAGGGGGACAGGGATTTATGAGCAGTTCTTC.

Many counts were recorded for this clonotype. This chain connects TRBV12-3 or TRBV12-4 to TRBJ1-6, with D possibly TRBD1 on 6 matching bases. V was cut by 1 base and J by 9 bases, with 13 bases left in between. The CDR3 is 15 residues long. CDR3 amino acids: CASSLGGTQSSPLHF. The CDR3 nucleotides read TGTGCCAGCAGTTTAGGCGGGACACAGAGTTCACCCCTCCACTTT.

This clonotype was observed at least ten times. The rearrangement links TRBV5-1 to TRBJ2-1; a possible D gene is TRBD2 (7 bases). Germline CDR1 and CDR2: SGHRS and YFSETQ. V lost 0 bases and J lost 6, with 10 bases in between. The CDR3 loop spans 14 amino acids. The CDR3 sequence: CASSLGGGRNEQFF. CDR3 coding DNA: TGCGCCAGCAGCTTGGGGGGGGGGCGCAATGAGCAGTTCTTC.

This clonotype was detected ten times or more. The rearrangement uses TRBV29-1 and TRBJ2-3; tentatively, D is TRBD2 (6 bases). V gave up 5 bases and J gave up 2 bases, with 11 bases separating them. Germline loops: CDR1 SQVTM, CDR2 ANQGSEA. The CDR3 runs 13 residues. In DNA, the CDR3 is TGCAGCGTTCGTGGCGGGGCCACAGATACGCAGTATTTT. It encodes CSVRGGATDTQYF.

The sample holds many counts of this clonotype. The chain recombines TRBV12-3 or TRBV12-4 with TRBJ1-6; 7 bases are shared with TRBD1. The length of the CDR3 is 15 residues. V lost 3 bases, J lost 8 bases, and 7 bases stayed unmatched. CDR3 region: CASSLAGQNYSPLHF. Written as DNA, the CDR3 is TGTGCCAGCAGTTTGGCGGGACAGAACTATTCACCCCTCCACTTT.

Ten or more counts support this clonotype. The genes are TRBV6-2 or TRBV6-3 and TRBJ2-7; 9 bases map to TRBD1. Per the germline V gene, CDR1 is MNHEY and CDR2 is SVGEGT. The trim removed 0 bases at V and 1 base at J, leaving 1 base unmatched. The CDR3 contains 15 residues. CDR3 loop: CASSYSDRGSYEQYV. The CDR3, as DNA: TGTGCCAGCAGTTACTCGGACAGGGGTTCCTACGAGCAGTACGTC.

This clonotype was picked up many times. The CDR3 nucleotides are TGCAGTGCTAGAGAATCGGGAACAGATACGCAGTATTTT. This codes for CSARESGTDTQYF. The V and J genes are TRBV20-1 and TRBJ2-3, with D possibly TRBD2 on 5 matching bases. Germline-derived CDR1 and CDR2 are DFQATT and SNEGSKA (reference sequence). The CDR3 is 13 amino acids. V dropped 0 bases and J dropped 3 bases, with 7 bases sitting between them.

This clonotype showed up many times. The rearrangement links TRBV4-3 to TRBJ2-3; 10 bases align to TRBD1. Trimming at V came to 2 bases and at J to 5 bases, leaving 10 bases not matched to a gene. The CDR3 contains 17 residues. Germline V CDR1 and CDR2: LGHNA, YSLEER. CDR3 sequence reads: CASSQHPGQGIGDTQYF. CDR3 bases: TGCGCCAGCAGCCAACACCCGGGACAGGGGATTGGAGATACGCAGTATTTT.

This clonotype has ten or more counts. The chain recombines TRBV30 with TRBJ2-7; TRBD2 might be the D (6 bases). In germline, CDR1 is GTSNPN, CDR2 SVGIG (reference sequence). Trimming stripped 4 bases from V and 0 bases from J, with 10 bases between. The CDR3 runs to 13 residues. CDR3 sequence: CAWTPGASYEQYF. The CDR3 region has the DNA TGTGCCTGGACCCCGGGAGCCTCCTACGAGCAGTACTTC.

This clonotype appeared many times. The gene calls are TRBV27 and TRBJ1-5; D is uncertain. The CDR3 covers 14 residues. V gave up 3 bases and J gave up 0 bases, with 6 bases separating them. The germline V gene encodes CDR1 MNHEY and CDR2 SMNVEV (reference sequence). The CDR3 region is CASSFMDSNQPQHF. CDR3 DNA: TGTGCCAGCAGTTTTATGGATAGCAATCAGCCCCAGCATTTT.

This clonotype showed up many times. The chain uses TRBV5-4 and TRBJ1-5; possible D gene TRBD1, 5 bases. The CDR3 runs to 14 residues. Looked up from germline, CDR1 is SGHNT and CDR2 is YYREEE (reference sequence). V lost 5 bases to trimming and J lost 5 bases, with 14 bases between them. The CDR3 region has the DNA TGTGCCAGCAGTTCGGGGCATGGAGATCAGCCCCAGCATTTT. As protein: CASSSGHGDQPQHF.

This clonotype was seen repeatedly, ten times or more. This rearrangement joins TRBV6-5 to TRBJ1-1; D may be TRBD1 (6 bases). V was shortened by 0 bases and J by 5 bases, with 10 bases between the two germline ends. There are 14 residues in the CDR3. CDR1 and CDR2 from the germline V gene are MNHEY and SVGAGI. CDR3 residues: CASSYSQGRTEAFF. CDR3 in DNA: TGTGCCAGCAGTTACTCACAGGGTAGGACTGAAGCTTTCTTT.

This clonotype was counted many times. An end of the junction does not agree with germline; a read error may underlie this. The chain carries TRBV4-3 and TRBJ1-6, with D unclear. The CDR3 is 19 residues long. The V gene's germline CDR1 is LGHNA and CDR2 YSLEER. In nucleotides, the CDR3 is TGCGCCAGCAGCCAAGATACCGCCTCCGGTGGGTCCTTTAATTCACCCCTCCACTTT. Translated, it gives CASSQDTASGGSFNSPLHF.

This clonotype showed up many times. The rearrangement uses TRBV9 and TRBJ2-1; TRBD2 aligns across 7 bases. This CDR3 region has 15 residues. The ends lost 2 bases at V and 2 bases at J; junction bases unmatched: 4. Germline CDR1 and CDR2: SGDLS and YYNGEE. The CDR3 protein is CASSVLAETYNEQFF. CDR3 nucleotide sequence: TGTGCCAGCAGCGTCCTAGCGGAGACCTACAATGAGCAGTTCTTC. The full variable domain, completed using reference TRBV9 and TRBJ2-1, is DSGVTQTPKHLITATGQRVTLRCSPRSGDLSVYWYQQSLDQGLQFLIQYYNGEERAKGNILERFSAQQFPDLHSELNLSSLELGDSALYFCASSVLAETYNEQFFGPGTRLTVL.

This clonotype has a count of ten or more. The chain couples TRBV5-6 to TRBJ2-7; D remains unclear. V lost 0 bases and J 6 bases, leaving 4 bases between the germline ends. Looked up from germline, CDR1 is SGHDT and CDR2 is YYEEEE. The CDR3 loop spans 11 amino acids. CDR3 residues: CASSLETEQYF. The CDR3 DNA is TGTGCCAGCAGCTTGGAAACCGAGCAGTACTTC.

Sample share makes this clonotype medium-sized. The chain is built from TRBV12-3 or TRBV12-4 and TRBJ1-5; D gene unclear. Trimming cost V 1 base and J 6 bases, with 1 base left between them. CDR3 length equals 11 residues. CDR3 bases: TGTGCCAGCAGTTTAGGTCAGCCCCAGCATTTT. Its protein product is CASSLGQPQHF.

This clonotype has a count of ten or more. The CDR3, as DNA: TGTGCCAGCAGACCCTATAGCGGGGGGACCAATGAGCAGTTCTTC. It translates to CASRPYSGGTNEQFF. J is TRBJ2-1 and V is TRBV6-1, with TRBD2 identical over 10 bases. J lost 6 bases, V lost 6 bases, and 8 bases had no gene match. This CDR3 comprises 15 residues. The germline V gene encodes CDR1 MNHNS and CDR2 SASEGT.

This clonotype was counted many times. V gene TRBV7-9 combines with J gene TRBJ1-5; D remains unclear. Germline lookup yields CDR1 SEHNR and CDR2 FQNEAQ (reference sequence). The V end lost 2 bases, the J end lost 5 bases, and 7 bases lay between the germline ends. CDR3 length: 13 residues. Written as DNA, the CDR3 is TGTGCCAGCAGCTTAATGGAGGATCAGCCCCAGCATTTT. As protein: CASSLMEDQPQHF.

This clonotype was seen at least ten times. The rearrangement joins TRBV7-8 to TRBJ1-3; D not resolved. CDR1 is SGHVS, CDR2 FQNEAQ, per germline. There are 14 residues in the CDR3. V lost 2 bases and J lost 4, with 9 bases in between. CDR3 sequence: CASSLNAVGNTIYF. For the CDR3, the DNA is TGTGCCAGCAGCTTAAATGCAGTAGGAAACACCATATATTTT.

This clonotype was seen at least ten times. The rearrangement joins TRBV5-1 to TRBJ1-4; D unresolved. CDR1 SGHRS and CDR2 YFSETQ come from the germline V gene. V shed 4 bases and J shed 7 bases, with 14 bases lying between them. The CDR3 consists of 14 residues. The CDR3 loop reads CASSNRVPTEKLFF. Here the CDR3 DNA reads TGCGCCAGCAGCAACCGGGTTCCGACTGAAAAACTGTTTTTT.